The next 13 T cell receptor beta chains were all read from a single sample in a study of sequential checkpoint blockade in melanoma. Stated treatment: randomized to nivolumab then ipilimumab (arm A) or the reverse (arm B). Assay: immunoSEQ multiplex PCR; the TCRdb copy retains only in-frame clones and omits some. The sample holds about 18,000 clones, less than 30% seen once. The sequencing used tumor tissue (inferred from file names), collected from a patient given nivolumab and ipilimumab in sequence. The origin of the receptors is a human donor with melanoma.

The V and J genes are TRBV29-1 and TRBJ2-7; TRBD2 matches at 15 bases. This CDR3 contains 15 residues. V was pared by 5 bases and J by 1 base, with 3 bases of the junction left unmatched. The V gene's germline CDR1 is SQVTM and CDR2 ANQGSEA. The CDR3 is CSVYGTSGRSYEQYF. The CDR3 coding sequence is TGCAGCGTTTACGGGACTAGCGGGAGGTCCTACGAGCAGTACTTC.

This clone was seen a few times. The CDR3 DNA reads TGTGCCATCAGTGAGGATCGAACCTACGAGCAGTACTTC. Protein sequence: CAISEDRTYEQYF. The chain couples TRBV10-3 to TRBJ2-7; no clear D gene. The ends were cut back, 2 bases at V and 2 bases at J, with 7 bases in the middle. CDR1 and CDR2 (germline): ENHRY, SYGVKD. The CDR3 covers 13 residues.

This clone was picked up a small number of times. The CDR3 nucleotides read TGTGCCAGCAAGGTGGCATCATACACCGGGGAGCTGTTTTTT. Protein product: CASKVASYTGELFF. The genes are TRBV6-8 and TRBJ2-2; D is ambiguous. Germline V gives CDR1 MNHGY, CDR2 SAAAGT. The ends were cut back, 7 bases at V and 3 bases at J, with 12 bases in the middle. The CDR3 loop spans 14 amino acids.

This clone was seen a few times. The chain couples TRBV28 to TRBJ1-4, with D perhaps matching TRBD1 (6 bases). Trimming pared 5 bases from V and 3 bases from J, leaving 13 bases between. CDR3 length: 15 amino acids. The germline CDR1 and CDR2 sequences are MDHEN and SYDVKM. CDR3: CASSPSGGPNEKLFF. CDR3 nucleotides: TGTGCCAGCAGTCCCTCGGGGGGCCCTAATGAAAAACTGTTTTTT.

The V and J genes are TRBV30 and TRBJ2-7; the D is unclear. Germline V CDR1 and CDR2: GTSNPN, SVGIG (reference sequence). This CDR3 contains 13 residues. V lost 4 bases and J 7 bases, leaving 17 bases between the germline ends. Here the CDR3 DNA reads TGTGCCTGGACCTTTGGGGTAGCAAAGGAGCAGTACTTC. Translation gives CAWTFGVAKEQYF.

This clone was counted only a few times. The chain carries TRBV14 and TRBJ2-1; 7 nucleotides match TRBD2. CDR1 SGHDN and CDR2 FVKESK come from the germline V gene. The length of the CDR3 is 16 residues. The V and J ends lost 2 bases and 5 bases, in that order; junction bases with no gene match: 9. The CDR3 DNA is TGTGCCAGCAGCCAACTCGGGGCGGGGGTTGACAATGAGCAGTTCTTC. Residues: CASSQLGAGVDNEQFF.

The DNA for the CDR3 is TGTGCTAGTGGTTTGGCCAATTTCCCCTACGAGCAGTACTTC. The encoded protein is CASGLANFPYEQYF. The rearrangement joins TRBV12-5 to TRBJ2-7; D gene ambiguous. The germline gives CDR1 LGHNT, CDR2 FRNRAP. Trimming cost V 1 base and J 2 bases, with 9 bases left between them. The CDR3 is made up of 14 amino acids.

The CDR3 region is CASSLRENEKLFF. CDR3 DNA: TGTGCCAGCAGCCTACGTGAAAATGAAAAACTGTTTTTT. V gene TRBV7-1 combines with J gene TRBJ1-4; D gene ambiguous. TRBV7-1 is known as an ORF, though its function is uncertain. V was shortened by 5 bases and J by 5 bases, with 9 bases between the two germline ends. This CDR3 contains 13 residues.

This chain uses TRBV6-8 with TRBJ2-1, with D perhaps matching TRBD2 (6 bases). The V gene's germline CDR1 is MNHGY and CDR2 SAAAGT. CDR3 length equals 14 residues. V lost 6 bases to trimming and J lost 1 base, with 10 bases between them. The CDR3 coding sequence is TGTGCCAGCAGGCGAGGAGGGTCCTACAATGAGCAGTTCTTC. It yields the protein CASRRGGSYNEQFF.

The chain links TRBV30 to TRBJ2-7; 7 positions match TRBD2. This CDR3 is 12 amino acids long. CDR1 GTSNPN and CDR2 SVGIG come from the germline V gene (reference sequence). The ends lost 0 bases at V and 7 bases at J; junction bases unmatched: 3. The CDR3 region is CAWSVGLGEQYF. In DNA form, the CDR3 reads TGTGCCTGGAGTGTAGGACTAGGTGAGCAGTACTTC.

This clone was detected a few times. The chain links TRBV6-8 to TRBJ2-5; 15 bases fit TRBD2. V trimming: 6 bases; J trimming: 4 bases; junction bases outside the gene matches: 12. The CDR3 is made up of 18 amino acids. Germline CDR1 and CDR2: MNHGY and SAAAGT. The CDR3 DNA follows: TGTGCCAGCAGCTTTTGGACTAGCGGGGGGGCCGTTTTAGAGACCCAGTACTTC. It specifies CASSFWTSGGAVLETQYF.

This chain joins TRBV5-1 and TRBJ2-7; 10 nucleotides agree with TRBD1. The CDR3 totals 14 residues. V shed 4 bases and J 6 bases; nucleotides not matched to a gene: 7. Germline V gives CDR1 SGHRS, CDR2 YFSETQ. The DNA of the CDR3 is TGCGCCAGCAGCACCGGGACAGGGGTGTTCGAGCAGTACTTC. Its protein is CASSTGTGVFEQYF. Variable domain in full (rest from reference TRBV5-1 and TRBJ2-7): KAGVTQTPRYLIKTRGQQVTLSCSPISGHRSVSWYQQTPGQGLQFLFEYFSETQRNKGNFPGRFSGRQFSNSRSEMNVSTLELGDSALYLCASSTGTGVFEQYFGPGTRLTVT.

This clone came up once. The V and J genes are TRBV12-5 and TRBJ2-1; the D gene could be TRBD1 or TRBD2 (6 bases each). Germline V gene lookup returns CDR1 LGHNT and CDR2 FRNRAP. V was trimmed by 2 bases and J by 0 bases, leaving 8 bases between them. The CDR3 has 15 residues. The CDR3 nucleotides read TGTGCTAGTGGTTTGTCGGGGGCCTCCTACAATGAGCAGTTCTTC. Amino acid sequence: CASGLSGASYNEQFF.